Sequencing of this T cell receptor beta chain was carried out in a study of cytomegalovirus exposure and HLA in healthy donors. Looking at the study overall: In terms of ancestry, the Caucasian-associated cluster contained about four fifths of the approximately 400 genotyped donors. Whole-study findings and limits: CMV serostatus was the sole immune exposure data available. It was 150 or so TCR beta chains that were listed as cytomegalovirus-associated. An ancestry cluster, one associated with Asian ancestry, reportedly showed fewer N-insertions than the approximately 650-donor mean in a later analysis.

To note about this clone: No antigen is known for it.

V shed 5 bases and J 4 bases; nucleotides not matched to a gene: 4. The CDR3 extends over 14 amino acids. Looked up from germline, CDR1 is PRHDT and CDR2 is FYEKMQ (reference sequence). PCR used 60 Vbeta primers and 13 Jbeta primers. TCRdb's table, derived via immunoSEQ multiplex PCR, lists solely in-frame clones and lacks some. The sample has 72,000 or so clones, roughly 66% seen once. This clonotype was obtained from a woman aged 45 to 65 in good health and CMV-seronegative. The chain recombines TRBV13 with TRBJ2-3; 9 positions agree with TRBD1. Source material: PBMCs. The CDR3 DNA follows: TGTGCCAGCAGCCTCGACAGGGGGGCAGATACGCAGTATTTT. Protein sequence: CASSLDRGADTQYF.